Presented here are 13 T cell receptor beta chains from one specimen sequenced in a study of blood T cell repertoires in COVID-19. Here immunoSEQ multiplex PCR was the method, and the copy in TCRdb shows in-frame clones only, minus some. The data show a few hundred thousand clones, nearly 90% seen once. The source material was PBMCs or T cells enriched from blood (not recorded which). The receptors here all came from a woman in her thirties who had recovered from COVID-19.

This chain joins TRBV5-1 and TRBJ1-2, with unresolved D. Per germline, CDR1 SGHRS and CDR2 YFSETQ. The ends were cut back, 4 bases at V and 4 bases at J, with 11 bases in the middle. The CDR3 is made up of 13 amino acids. Here the CDR3 reads CASSPVRFYGYTF. For the CDR3, the DNA is TGCGCCAGCAGCCCGGTCAGGTTCTATGGCTACACCTTC.

In DNA form, the CDR3 reads TGTGCCAGCAGCTTAGAGGACTACCGCACCGGGGAGCTGTTTTTT. Protein: CASSLEDYRTGELFF. The gene calls are TRBV7-9 and TRBJ2-2; TRBD2 might be the D (6 bases). Germline V CDR1 and CDR2: SEHNR, FQNEAQ (reference sequence). Deletions cut 1 base from V and 4 bases from J, with 10 bases between. This CDR3 spans 15 amino acids.

The chain is built from TRBV10-3 and TRBJ2-1; D gene ambiguous. Germline loops: CDR1 ENHRY, CDR2 SYGVKD. The V and J ends lost 3 bases and 5 bases respectively, with 5 bases between them. This CDR3 has 12 residues. The CDR3, as DNA: TGTGCCATCAGTGATATAGACAATGAGCAGTTCTTC. It yields the protein CAISDIDNEQFF.

Here the CDR3 reads CAIGRDRGFTDTQYF. Written as DNA, the CDR3 is TGTGCCATCGGCCGGGACAGGGGTTTCACAGATACGCAGTATTTT. V and J are TRBV10-3 and TRBJ2-3; 10 positions match TRBD1. V was clipped by 8 bases and J by 2 bases; unmatched bases: 7. The CDR3 covers 15 residues. The germline V gene has CDR1 ENHRY and CDR2 SYGVKD.

The V call is TRBV19, the J call TRBJ1-2; D is perhaps TRBD1 (5 bases). In germline, CDR1 is LNHDA, CDR2 SQIVND (reference sequence). V dropped 5 bases and J dropped 8 bases, with 15 bases sitting between them. There are 13 residues in the CDR3. The CDR3 spells CASSPFDSSGYTF. CDR3 nucleotides: TGTGCCAGTAGTCCCTTCGACAGTAGCGGCTACACCTTC.

The rearrangement joins TRBV2 to TRBJ1-2; D uncertain. Germline lookup yields CDR1 SNHLY and CDR2 FYNNEI. The CDR3 totals 12 residues. Trimming pared 3 bases from V and 8 bases from J, leaving 10 bases between. The DNA for the CDR3 is TGTGCCAGCAGTGAGGTTCGGAGAGGCTACACCTTC. It is translated as CASSEVRRGYTF.

This clone has just a few counts. The chain links TRBV6-1 to TRBJ2-5; tentatively, D is TRBD1 (5 bases). This CDR3 is built from 16 residues. Germline V lookup: CDR1 MNHNS, CDR2 SASEGT. V was cut by 1 base and J by 4 bases, with 16 bases left in between. CDR3 region: CASSEGTPEIGETQYF. CDR3 nucleotides: TGTGCCAGCAGTGAAGGGACACCGGAAATTGGAGAGACCCAGTACTTC.

This chain connects TRBV4-1 to TRBJ1-5; D perhaps matches TRBD1 (5 bases). The germline gives CDR1 MGHRA, CDR2 YSYEKL. With 3 bases removed from V and 1 base from J, the gap between germline ends came to 10 bases. CDR3 length: 15 amino acids. The CDR3 sequence is CASSHRRGSNQPQHF. DNA for the CDR3: TGCGCCAGCAGCCACCGCCGGGGGAGCAATCAGCCCCAGCATTTT.

The chain employs TRBV7-8 and TRBJ2-7; D gene unclear. Germline V gene data show CDR1 as SGHVS and CDR2 as FQNEAQ. The V end lost 1 base, the J end lost 7 bases, and 11 bases lay between the germline ends. The CDR3 is 13 residues long. CDR3: CASSLDRAREQYF. The CDR3 nucleotides are TGTGCCAGCAGCTTAGATCGCGCTCGGGAGCAGTACTTC.

This chain links TRBV18 with TRBJ1-1; 9 bases match TRBD1. V lost 5 bases, J lost 5 bases, and 12 bases stayed unmatched. The V gene's germline CDR1 is KGHSH and CDR2 LQKENI. This CDR3 spans 16 amino acids. DNA of the CDR3: TGTGCCAGCTCAACCCAACAGGGGGCCGGGGTGACTGAAGCTTTCTTT. Encoded protein: CASSTQQGAGVTEAFF. The whole variable domain, filled in from reference TRBV18 and TRBJ1-1, reads NAGVMQNPRHLVRRRGQEARLRCSPMKGHSHVYWYRQLPEEGLKFMVYLQKENIIDESGMPKERFSAEFPKEGPSILRIQQVVRGDSAAYFCASSTQQGAGVTEAFFGQGTRLTVV.

The rearrangement joins TRBV24-1 to TRBJ1-1; D ambiguous. Germline V gene sequence: CDR1 KGHDR, CDR2 SFDVKD. The V and J ends lost 2 bases and 5 bases respectively, with 11 bases between them. This CDR3 spans 14 amino acids. The CDR3 protein is CATSDYGPGTEAFF. In DNA, the CDR3 is TGTGCCACCAGTGATTACGGGCCGGGAACTGAAGCTTTCTTT.

The V and J genes are TRBV6-5 and TRBJ1-6; 7 bases line up with TRBD1. Germline assignment: CDR1 MNHEY and CDR2 SVGAGI. This CDR3 comprises 15 residues. J lost 8 bases, V lost 6 bases, and 10 bases had no gene match. CDR3 sequence reads: CASSPDRDSYSPLHF. The CDR3, as DNA: TGTGCCAGCAGCCCCGACCGGGACAGTTATTCACCCCTCCACTTT.

The count of this clone is one. V is TRBV6-2 or TRBV6-3 and J is TRBJ2-1; D ambiguous. Germline assignment: CDR1 MNHEY and CDR2 SVGEGT. The CDR3 length is 12 residues. Trimming pared 2 bases from V and 7 bases from J, leaving 6 bases between. The CDR3 DNA reads TGTGCCAGCAGTTACGGCTCTAATGAGCAGTTCTTC. Translating it yields CASSYGSNEQFF.